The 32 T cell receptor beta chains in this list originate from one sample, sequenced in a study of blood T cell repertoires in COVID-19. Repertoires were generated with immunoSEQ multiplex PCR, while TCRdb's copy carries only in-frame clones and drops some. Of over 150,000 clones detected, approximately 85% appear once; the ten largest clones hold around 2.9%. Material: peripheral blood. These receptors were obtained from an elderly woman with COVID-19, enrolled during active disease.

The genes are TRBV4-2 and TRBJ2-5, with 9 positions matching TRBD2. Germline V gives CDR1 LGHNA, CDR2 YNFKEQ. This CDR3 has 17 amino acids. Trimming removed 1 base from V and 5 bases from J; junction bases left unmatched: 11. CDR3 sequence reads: CASSQAGRGGAWETQYF. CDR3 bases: TGTGCCAGCAGCCAAGCGGGGCGGGGGGGTGCTTGGGAGACCCAGTACTTC.

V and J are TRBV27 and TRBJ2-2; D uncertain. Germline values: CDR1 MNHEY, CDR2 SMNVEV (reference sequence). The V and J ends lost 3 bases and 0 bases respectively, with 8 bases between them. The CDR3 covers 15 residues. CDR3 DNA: TGTGCCAGCAGTTTTGTACGCGCGAACACCGGGGAGCTGTTTTTT. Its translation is CASSFVRANTGELFF.

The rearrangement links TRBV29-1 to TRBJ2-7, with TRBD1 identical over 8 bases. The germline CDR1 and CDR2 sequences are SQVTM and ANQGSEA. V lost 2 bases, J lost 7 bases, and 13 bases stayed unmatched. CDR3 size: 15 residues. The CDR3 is CSVETWDRLMGEQYF. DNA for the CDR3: TGCAGCGTTGAAACCTGGGACAGGCTAATGGGAGAGCAGTACTTC.

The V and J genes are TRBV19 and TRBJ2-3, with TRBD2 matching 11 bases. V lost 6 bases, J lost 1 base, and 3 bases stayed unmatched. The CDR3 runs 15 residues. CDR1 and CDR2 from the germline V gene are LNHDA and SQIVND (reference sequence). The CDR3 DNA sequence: TGTGCCAGTAGCCAACTAGCGGGAGGCACAGATACGCAGTATTTT. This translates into CASSQLAGGTDTQYF.

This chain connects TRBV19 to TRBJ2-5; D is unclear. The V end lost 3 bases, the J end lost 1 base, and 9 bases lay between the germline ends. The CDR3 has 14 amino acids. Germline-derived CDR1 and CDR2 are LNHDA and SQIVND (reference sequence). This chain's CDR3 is CASSIGPVQETQYF. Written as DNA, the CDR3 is TGTGCCAGTAGTATTGGGCCAGTCCAAGAGACCCAGTACTTC.

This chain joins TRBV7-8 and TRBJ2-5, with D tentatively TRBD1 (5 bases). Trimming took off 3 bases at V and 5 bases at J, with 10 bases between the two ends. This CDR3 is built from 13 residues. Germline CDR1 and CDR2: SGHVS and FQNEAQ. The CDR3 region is CASSFGNRETQYF. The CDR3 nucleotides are TGTGCCAGCAGCTTTGGCAACAGGGAGACCCAGTACTTC.

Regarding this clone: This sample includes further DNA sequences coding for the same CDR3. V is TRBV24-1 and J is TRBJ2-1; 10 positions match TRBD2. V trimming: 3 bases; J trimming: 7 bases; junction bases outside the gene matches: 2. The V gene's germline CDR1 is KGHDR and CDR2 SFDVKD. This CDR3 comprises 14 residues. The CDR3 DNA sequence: TGTGCCACCAGTGATCCGGGACTAGCGAATGAGCAGTTCTTC. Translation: CATSDPGLANEQFF.

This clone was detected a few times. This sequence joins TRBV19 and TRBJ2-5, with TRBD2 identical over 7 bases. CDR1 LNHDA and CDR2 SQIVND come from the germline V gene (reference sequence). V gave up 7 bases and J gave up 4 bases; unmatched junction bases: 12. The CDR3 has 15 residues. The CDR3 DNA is TGTGCCAGTACCTCAGCGGGAAAGCCAGGAGAGACCCAGTACTTC. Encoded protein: CASTSAGKPGETQYF.

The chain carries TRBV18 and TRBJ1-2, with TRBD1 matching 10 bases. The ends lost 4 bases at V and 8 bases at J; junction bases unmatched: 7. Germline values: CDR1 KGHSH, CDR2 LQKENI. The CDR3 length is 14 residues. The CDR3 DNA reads TGTGCCAGCTCACTCCGGGGGACAGGGGAAGGCTACACCTTC. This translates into CASSLRGTGEGYTF.

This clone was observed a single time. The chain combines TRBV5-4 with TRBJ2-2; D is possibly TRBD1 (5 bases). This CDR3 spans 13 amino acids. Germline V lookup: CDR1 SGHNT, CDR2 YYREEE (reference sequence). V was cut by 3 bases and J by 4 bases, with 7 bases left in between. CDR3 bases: TGTGCCAGCAGCTCAGGGTCCACCGGGGAGCTGTTTTTT. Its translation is CASSSGSTGELFF. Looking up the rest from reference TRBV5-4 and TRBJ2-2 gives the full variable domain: ETGVTQSPTHLIKTRGQQVTLRCSSQSGHNTVSWYQQALGQGPQFIFQYYREEENGRGNFPPRFSGLQFPNYSSELNVNALELDDSALYLCASSSGSTGELFFGEGSRLTVL.

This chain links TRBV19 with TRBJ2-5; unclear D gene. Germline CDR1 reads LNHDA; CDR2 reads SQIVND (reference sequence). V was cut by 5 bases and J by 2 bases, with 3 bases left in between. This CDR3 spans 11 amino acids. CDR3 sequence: CASSSQETQYF. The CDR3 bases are TGTGCCAGTAGTTCACAAGAGACCCAGTACTTC.

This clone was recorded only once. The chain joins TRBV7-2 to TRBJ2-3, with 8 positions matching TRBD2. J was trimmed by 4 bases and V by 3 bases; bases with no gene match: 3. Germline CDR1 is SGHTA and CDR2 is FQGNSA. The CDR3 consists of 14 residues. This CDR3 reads CASSFVGGADTQYF. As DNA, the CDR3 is TGTGCCAGCAGCTTCGTCGGGGGGGCAGATACGCAGTATTTT.

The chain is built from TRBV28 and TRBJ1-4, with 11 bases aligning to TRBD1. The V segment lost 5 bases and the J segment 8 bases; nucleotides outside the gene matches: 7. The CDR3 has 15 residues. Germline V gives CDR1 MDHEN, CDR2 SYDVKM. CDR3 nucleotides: TGTGCCAGCAGTAATCCGGGACAGGGGGAAGAAAAACTGTTTTTT. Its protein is CASSNPGQGEEKLFF.

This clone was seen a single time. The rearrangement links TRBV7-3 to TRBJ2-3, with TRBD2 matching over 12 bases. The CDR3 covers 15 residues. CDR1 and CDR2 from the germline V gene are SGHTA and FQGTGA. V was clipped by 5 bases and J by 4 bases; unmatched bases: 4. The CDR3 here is CASSLAGGPADTQYF. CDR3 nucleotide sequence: TGTGCCAGCAGCCTAGCGGGAGGGCCTGCAGATACGCAGTATTTT.

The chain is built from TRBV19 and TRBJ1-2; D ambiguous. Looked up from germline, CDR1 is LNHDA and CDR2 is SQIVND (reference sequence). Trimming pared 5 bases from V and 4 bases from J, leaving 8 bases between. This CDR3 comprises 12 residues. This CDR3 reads CASSPYTYGYTF. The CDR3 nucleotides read TGTGCCAGTAGTCCTTACACCTATGGCTACACCTTC.

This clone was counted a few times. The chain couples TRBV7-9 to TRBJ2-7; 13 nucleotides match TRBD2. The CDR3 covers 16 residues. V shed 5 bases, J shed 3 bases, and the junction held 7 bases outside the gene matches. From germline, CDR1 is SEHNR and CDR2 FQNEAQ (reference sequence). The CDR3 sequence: CASSPQTSGRLYEQYF. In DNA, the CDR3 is TGTGCCAGCAGCCCCCAGACTAGCGGGAGGCTCTACGAGCAGTACTTC.

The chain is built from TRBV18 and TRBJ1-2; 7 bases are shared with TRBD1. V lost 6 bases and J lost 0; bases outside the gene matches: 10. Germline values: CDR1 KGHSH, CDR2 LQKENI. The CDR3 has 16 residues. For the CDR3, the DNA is TGTGCCAGCTCGCCCAGGACAGGCCCTTCTAACTATGGCTACACCTTC. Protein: CASSPRTGPSNYGYTF.

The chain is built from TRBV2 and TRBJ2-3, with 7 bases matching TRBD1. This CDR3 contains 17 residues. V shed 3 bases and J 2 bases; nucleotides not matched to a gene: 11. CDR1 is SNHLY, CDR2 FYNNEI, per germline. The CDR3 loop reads CASSDRRQGPITDTQYF. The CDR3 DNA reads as TGTGCCAGCAGTGATCGTAGACAGGGTCCTATCACAGATACGCAGTATTTT.

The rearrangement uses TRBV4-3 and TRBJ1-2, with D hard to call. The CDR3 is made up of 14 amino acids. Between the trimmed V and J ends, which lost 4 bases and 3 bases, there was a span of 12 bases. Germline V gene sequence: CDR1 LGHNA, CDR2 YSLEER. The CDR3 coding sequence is TGCGCCAGCAGCCCCGACTGGAAAGACTATGGCTACACCTTC. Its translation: CASSPDWKDYGYTF.

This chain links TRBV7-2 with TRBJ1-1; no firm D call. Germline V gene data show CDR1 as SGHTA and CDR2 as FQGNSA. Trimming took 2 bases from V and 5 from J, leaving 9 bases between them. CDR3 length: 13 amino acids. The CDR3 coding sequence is TGTGCCAGCAGCTTATCCTCCGAGACTGAAGCTTTCTTT. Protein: CASSLSSETEAFF.

The CDR3 DNA is TGTGCCAGCAGTACCGGGACAAATTACTACAATGAGCAGTTCTTC. This codes for CASSTGTNYYNEQFF. The genes are TRBV6-5 and TRBJ2-1; possibly TRBD1 for D (6 bases). This CDR3 contains 15 residues. Germline V gene sequence: CDR1 MNHEY, CDR2 SVGAGI. The V end lost 5 bases, the J end lost 3 bases, and 14 bases lay between the germline ends.

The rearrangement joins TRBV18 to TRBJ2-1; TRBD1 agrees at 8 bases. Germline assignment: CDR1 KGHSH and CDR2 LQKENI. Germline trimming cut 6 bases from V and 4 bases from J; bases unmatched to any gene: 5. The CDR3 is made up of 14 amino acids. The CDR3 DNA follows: TGTGCCAGCTCGCCGGGACAGGTATACAATGAGCAGTTCTTC. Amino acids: CASSPGQVYNEQFF.

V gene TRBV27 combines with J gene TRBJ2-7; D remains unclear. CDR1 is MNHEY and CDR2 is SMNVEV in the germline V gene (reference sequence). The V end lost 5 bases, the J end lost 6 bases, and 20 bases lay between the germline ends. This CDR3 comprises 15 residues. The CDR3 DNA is TGTGCCAGCAGTCCCTACTTCCTTTCTAGTTCCGAGCAGTACTTC. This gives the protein CASSPYFLSSSEQYF.

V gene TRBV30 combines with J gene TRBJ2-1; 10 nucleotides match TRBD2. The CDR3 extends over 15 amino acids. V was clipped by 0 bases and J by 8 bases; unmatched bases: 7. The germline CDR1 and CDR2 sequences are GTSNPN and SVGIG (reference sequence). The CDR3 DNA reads TGTGCCTGGAGTGTACTCAGCGGGGGGGACCATGAGCAGTTCTTC. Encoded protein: CAWSVLSGGDHEQFF.

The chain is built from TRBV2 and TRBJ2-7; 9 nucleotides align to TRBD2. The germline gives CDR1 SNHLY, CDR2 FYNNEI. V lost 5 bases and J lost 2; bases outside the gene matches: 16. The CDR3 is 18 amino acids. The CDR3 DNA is TGTGCCAGCAGTCCCCCCCACTGGGGGACTAGCAAAACCTACGAGCAGTACTTC. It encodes CASSPPHWGTSKTYEQYF.

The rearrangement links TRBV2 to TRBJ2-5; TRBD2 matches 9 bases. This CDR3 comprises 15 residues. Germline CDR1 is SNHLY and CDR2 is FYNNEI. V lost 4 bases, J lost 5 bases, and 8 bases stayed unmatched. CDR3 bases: TGTGCCAGCAGTGGAGTAGCGGGAGAAGGGGAGACCCAGTACTTC. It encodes CASSGVAGEGETQYF.

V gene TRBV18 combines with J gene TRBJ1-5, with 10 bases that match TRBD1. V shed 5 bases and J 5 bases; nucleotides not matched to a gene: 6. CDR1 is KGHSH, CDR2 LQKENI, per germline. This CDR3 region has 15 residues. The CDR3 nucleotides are TGTGCCAGCTCATCGACAGGGGGCTTGTATCAGCCCCAGCATTTT. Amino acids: CASSSTGGLYQPQHF. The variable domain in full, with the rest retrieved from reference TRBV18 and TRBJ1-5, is NAGVMQNPRHLVRRRGQEARLRCSPMKGHSHVYWYRQLPEEGLKFMVYLQKENIIDESGMPKERFSAEFPKEGPSILRIQQVVRGDSAAYFCASSSTGGLYQPQHFGDGTRLSIL.

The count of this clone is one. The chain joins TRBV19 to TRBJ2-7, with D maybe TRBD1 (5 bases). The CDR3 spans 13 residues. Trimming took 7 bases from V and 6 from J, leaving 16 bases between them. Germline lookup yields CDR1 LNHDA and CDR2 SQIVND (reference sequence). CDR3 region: CASNTYQGSEQYF. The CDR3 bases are TGTGCCAGTAATACTTATCAGGGATCCGAGCAGTACTTC.

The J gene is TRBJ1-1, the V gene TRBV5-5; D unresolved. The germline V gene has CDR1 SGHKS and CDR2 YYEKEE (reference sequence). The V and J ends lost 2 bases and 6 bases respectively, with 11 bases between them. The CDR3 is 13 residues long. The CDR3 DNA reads TGTGCCAGCAGCTTTCTCGGGTTGGCTGAAGCTTTCTTT. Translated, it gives CASSFLGLAEAFF.

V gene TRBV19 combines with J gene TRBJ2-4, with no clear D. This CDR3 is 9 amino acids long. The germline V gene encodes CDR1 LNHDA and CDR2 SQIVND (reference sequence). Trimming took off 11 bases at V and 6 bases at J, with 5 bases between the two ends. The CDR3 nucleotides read TGTGCCTCTCCAAACATTCAGTACTTC. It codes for CASPNIQYF.

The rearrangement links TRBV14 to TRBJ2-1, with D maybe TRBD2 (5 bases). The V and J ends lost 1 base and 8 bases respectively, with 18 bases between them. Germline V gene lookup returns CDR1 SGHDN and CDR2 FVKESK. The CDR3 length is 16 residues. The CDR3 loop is CASSQAGGRKVDEQFF. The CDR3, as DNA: TGTGCCAGCAGCCAAGCGGGCGGGCGGAAAGTCGATGAGCAGTTCTTC.

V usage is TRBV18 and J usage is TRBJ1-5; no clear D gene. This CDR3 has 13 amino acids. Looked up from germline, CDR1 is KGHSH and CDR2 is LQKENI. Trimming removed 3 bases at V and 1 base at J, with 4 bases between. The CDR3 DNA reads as TGTGCCAGCTCACCTAGCAGCAATCAGCCCCAGCATTTT. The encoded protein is CASSPSSNQPQHF.